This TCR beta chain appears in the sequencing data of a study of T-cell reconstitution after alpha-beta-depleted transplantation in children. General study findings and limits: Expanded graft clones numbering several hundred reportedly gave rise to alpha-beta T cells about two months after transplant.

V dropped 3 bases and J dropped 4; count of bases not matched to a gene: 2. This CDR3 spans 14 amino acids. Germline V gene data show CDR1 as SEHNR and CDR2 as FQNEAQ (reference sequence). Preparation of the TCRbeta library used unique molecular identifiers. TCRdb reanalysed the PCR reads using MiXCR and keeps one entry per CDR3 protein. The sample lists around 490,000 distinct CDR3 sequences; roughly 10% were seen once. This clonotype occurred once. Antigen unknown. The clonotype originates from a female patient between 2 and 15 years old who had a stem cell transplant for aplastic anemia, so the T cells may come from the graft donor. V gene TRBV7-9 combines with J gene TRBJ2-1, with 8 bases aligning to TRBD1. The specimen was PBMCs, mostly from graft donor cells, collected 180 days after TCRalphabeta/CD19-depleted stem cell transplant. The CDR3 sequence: CASSFRQGYNEQFF. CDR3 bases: TGTGCCAGCAGCTTCCGACAGGGGTACAATGAGCAGTTCTTC.